Sequencing of this T cell receptor (beta chain) was carried out in a study of shared clonotypes between healthy human individuals. As to this clone: What it binds is unknown.

Profiling relied on immunoSEQ multiplex PCR, and the TCRdb table lists in-frame clones only, not all of them. The data show some 79,000 clones, with 60% to 65% seen just once and about 51% held by the top ten. Germline V lookup: CDR1 MNHEY, CDR2 SVGAGI. V shed 6 bases and J 7 bases; nucleotides not matched to a gene: 7. The CDR3 contains 14 residues. Combining CD45RO+ cells with CCR7-negative CD45RA+ TemRA cells gave CD8 memory. Findings and caveats of the study: Roughly 4.7% was the fraction of naive CD4 clonotypes found shared across a few donors. Rarefaction analysis demonstrated incomplete sorted-subset sequencing notwithstanding large depth.

This receptor was obtained from a man aged 30 to 45 in good health. The chain links TRBV6-5 to TRBJ1-2; 11 bases line up with TRBD1. The sample comprised memory CD8+ T cells sorted from blood. Subset noted: CD45RO+ cells pooled with CCR7-negative TemRA cells. The CDR3 reads CASRRTGGAGGYTF. DNA for the CDR3: TGTGCCAGCAGGCGGACAGGGGGCGCGGGTGGCTACACCTTC.